This TCR beta chain was identified in a study of T-cell memory formation after mild COVID-19. Study-wide results and caveats: Balance between CD4 and CD8 was seen in clones contracting day 15 to 85, and a CD4+ lean was seen in later expanders. Cross-reactive memory apparently joined, as some responding clones appeared in pre-infection memory.

TCRdb analysed the 5' RACE reads with MiXCR anew, one entry per CDR3 protein. The sample carries almost 350,000 distinct CDR3 sequences, under 25% recorded once. This clonotype appeared a few times. Its matching antigen is unknown. Germline V gene lookup returns CDR1 SEHNR and CDR2 FQNEAQ (reference sequence). The CDR3 has 13 residues. With 5 bases removed from V and 6 bases from J, the gap between germline ends came to 13 bases. The sample taken for sequencing was PBMCs or a T cell subset sorted from them (not recorded which). This chain joins TRBV7-9 and TRBJ2-5; tentatively, D is TRBD1 (6 bases). The TCR originated in a man aged 18 to 29 who had mild COVID-19 (a few samples of this study predate the infection). Cell type and time point are not known. The CDR3 nucleotides read TGTGCCAGCAGCGACACAGGGATAAAGACCCAGTACTTC. Its protein is CASSDTGIKTQYF.